The 8 T cell receptor beta chains below all came from one sample that was sequenced in a study of blood T cell repertoires in COVID-19. The assay was immunoSEQ multiplex PCR, and TCRdb's table has in-frame clones only and misses some. The data show approximately 130,000 clones, with around 81% seen just once and roughly 10% held by the top ten. Material: peripheral blood. These receptors were collected from a man aged 40-49 years with active or convalescent COVID-19.

The genes are TRBV5-1 and TRBJ1-6; D possibly corresponds to TRBD1 (6 bases). The CDR3 is 17 residues long. Germline V gives CDR1 SGHRS, CDR2 YFSETQ. V was clipped by 3 bases and J by 10 bases, with 23 bases between them. The CDR3 is CASSYPRPDGGQSPLHF. The DNA for the CDR3 is TGCGCCAGCAGCTACCCCCGACCTGACGGGGGGCAATCACCCCTCCACTTT.

This clone occurred a few times. The chain joins TRBV7-9 to TRBJ1-4; 7 bases map to TRBD1. The junction had 4 bases not matched to a gene; V was cut back by 4 bases and J by 5 bases. Germline lookup yields CDR1 SEHNR and CDR2 FQNEAQ (reference sequence). The CDR3 is 14 residues long. The CDR3, as DNA: TGTGCCAGCAGCTGGAGACAGGGCAATGAAAAACTGTTTTTT. Its protein is CASSWRQGNEKLFF. Together with reference TRBV7-9 and TRBJ1-4, the CDR3 gives the full variable domain: DTGVSQNPRHKITKRGQNVTFRCDPISEHNRLYWYRQTLGQGPEFLTYFQNEAQLEKSRLLSDRFSAERPKGSFSTLEIQRTEQGDSAMYLCASSWRQGNEKLFFGSGTQLSVL.

In its sample, this clone was seen once. The CDR3 nucleotides are TGCGCCAGCAGCTCCCGCAGGACAGGGGGGGGTGATACGCAGTATTTT. This translates into CASSSRRTGGGDTQYF. The chain combines TRBV5-1 with TRBJ2-3, with TRBD1 matching 10 bases. Trimming removed 3 bases from V and 6 bases from J; junction bases left unmatched: 10. The CDR3 is made up of 16 amino acids. Germline values: CDR1 SGHRS, CDR2 YFSETQ.

V and J are TRBV30 and TRBJ1-5; TRBD1 aligns across 10 bases. V was clipped by 2 bases and J by 4 bases; unmatched bases: 8. Germline values: CDR1 GTSNPN, CDR2 SVGIG (reference sequence). CDR3 size: 16 residues. The CDR3 nucleotides read TGTGCCTGGAGTTCGGGGGACAGGGGCGGTAATCAGCCCCAGCATTTT. Its protein product is CAWSSGDRGGNQPQHF.

The genes are TRBV27 and TRBJ2-5; 10 bases agree with TRBD2. Losses at the gene ends were 8 bases for V and 6 bases for J; bases not matched to a gene: 18. CDR1 and CDR2 from the germline V gene are MNHEY and SMNVEV (reference sequence). The CDR3 consists of 17 residues. The CDR3 loop reads CASGFVQRGGGEQTQYF. CDR3 bases: TGTGCCAGCGGATTCGTCCAGCGGGGGGGCGGGGAGCAGACCCAGTACTTC.

The table lists this clone with a count of one. The chain couples TRBV4-3 to TRBJ2-1; 8 nucleotides match TRBD1. The CDR3 length is 19 residues. Trimming removed 2 bases from V and 8 bases from J; junction bases left unmatched: 20. Germline values: CDR1 LGHNA, CDR2 YSLEER. The CDR3 DNA reads TGCGCCAGCAGCCAAAAAAATCCGGGACAGGACAAATGGTTCGATGAGCAGTTCTTC. As protein: CASSQKNPGQDKWFDEQFF.

This rearrangement joins TRBV12-5 to TRBJ2-2, with 8 bases matching TRBD1. The CDR3 contains 16 residues. CDR1 and CDR2 (germline): LGHNT, FRNRAP. V shed 4 bases, J shed 0 bases, and the junction held 4 bases outside the gene matches. DNA for the CDR3: TGTGCTAGTGGTTCAGGGGGCAGGACGAACACCGGGGAGCTGTTTTTT. Its protein product is CASGSGGRTNTGELFF.

The rearrangement joins TRBV4-3 to TRBJ1-5; weak D call: TRBD1 (5 bases). Trimming took off 0 bases at V and 11 bases at J, with 17 bases between the two ends. CDR3 length: 15 residues. The germline V gene has CDR1 LGHNA and CDR2 YSLEER. The DNA of the CDR3 is TGCGCCAGCAGCCAAGATAGCCAGGGTAGTACCTCCCAGCATTTT. Protein sequence: CASSQDSQGSTSQHF.